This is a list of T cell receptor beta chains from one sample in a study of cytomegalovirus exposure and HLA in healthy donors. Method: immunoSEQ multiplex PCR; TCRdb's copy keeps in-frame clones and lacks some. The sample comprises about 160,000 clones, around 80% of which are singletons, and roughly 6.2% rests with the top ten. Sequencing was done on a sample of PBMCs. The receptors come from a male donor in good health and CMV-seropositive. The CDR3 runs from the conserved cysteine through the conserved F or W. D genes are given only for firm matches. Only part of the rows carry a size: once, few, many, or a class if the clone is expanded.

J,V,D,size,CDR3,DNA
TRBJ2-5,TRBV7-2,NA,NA,CASSLVAGGQETQYF,TGTGCCAGCAGTCTTGTAGCTGGAGGGCAAGAGACCCAGTACTTC
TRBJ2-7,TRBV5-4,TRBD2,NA,CASRWRPGLAEISSYEQYF,TGTGCCAGCAGATGGCGCCCGGGACTAGCGGAGATTAGCTCCTACGAGCAGTACTTC
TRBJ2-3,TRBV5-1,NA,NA,CASSLVGVPTDTQYF,TGCGCCAGCAGCTTGGTGGGCGTACCCACAGATACGCAGTATTTT
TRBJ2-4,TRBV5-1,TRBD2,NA,CASSGGLAGNIQYF,TGCGCCAGCAGCGGGGGACTAGCGGGAAACATTCAGTACTTC
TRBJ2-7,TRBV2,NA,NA,CASSVGSWAGSEEYF,TGTGCCAGCAGTGTGGGCAGCTGGGCAGGGTCTGAGGAGTACTTC
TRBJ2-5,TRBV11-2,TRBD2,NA,CASSIESGRYEQYF,TGTGCCAGCAGCATAGAGAGCGGGAGGTATGAGCAGTACTTC
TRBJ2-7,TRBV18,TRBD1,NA,CASSPDRGRGYEQYF,TGTGCCAGCTCACCGGACAGGGGGCGAGGCTACGAGCAGTACTTC
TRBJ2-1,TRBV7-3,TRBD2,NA,CASSLTTSGNYNEQFF,TGTGCCAGCAGCTTGACGACTAGCGGGAACTACAATGAGCAGTTCTTC
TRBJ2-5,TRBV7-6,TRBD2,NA,CASSLGTSGRRETQYF,TGTGCCAGCAGCTTAGGGACTAGCGGGAGGCGTGAGACCCAGTACTTC
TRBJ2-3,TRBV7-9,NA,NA,CASSQGTLGVGTDTQYF,TGTGCCAGCAGCCAAGGGACTCTCGGGGTGGGCACAGATACGCAGTATTTT
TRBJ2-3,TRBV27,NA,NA,CASSRQVTDTQYF,TGTGCCAGCAGTCGACAGGTCACAGATACGCAGTATTTT
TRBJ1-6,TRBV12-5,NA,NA,CASVLPGLSPLHF,TGTGCTAGTGTTTTACCGGGACTCTCACCCCTCCACTTT
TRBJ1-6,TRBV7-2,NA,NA,CASSPSHGQGWNSPLHF,TGTGCCAGCAGCCCGTCACACGGTCAGGGTTGGAATTCACCCCTCCACTTT
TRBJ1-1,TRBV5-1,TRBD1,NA,CASRRDRAMNTEAFF,TGCGCCAGCAGACGGGACAGGGCTATGAACACTGAAGCTTTCTTT
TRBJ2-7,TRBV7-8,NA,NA,CASSSGQGGEQYF,TGTGCCAGCAGCTCCGGCCAGGGGGGCGAGCAGTACTTC
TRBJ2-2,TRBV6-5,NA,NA,CASSRGQGTGELFF,TGTGCCAGCAGTCGCGGACAAGGAACCGGGGAGCTGTTTTTT
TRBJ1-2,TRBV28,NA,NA,CASTLGSYGYTF,TGTGCCAGCACCCTAGGATCCTATGGCTACACCTTC
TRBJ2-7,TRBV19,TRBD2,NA,CASSITLAAASSYEQYF,TGTGCCAGTAGTATTACGCTAGCGGCGGCCAGCTCCTACGAGCAGTACTTC
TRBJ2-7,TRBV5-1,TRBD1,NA,CASSGTGIGEQYF,TGCGCCAGCAGCGGGACAGGGATTGGCGAGCAGTACTTC
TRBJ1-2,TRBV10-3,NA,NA,CAISESDRENYGYTF,TGTGCCATCAGTGAGTCGGACAGAGAGAACTATGGCTACACCTTC
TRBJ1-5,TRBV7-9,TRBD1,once,CASSLGQGNNQPQHF,TGTGCCAGCAGCCTTGGACAGGGCAACAATCAGCCCCAGCATTTT
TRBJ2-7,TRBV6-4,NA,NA,CASSLTGTSYYEQYF,TGTGCCAGCAGTCTAACCGGGACATCCTACTACGAGCAGTACTTC
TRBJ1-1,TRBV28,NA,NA,CASSTPDLGGKTEAFF,TGTGCCAGCAGTACACCGGACCTTGGGGGGAAGACTGAAGCTTTCTTT
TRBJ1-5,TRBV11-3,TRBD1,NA,CASSGPGTENQPQHF,TGTGCCAGCAGCGGTCCCGGGACAGAAAATCAGCCCCAGCATTTT
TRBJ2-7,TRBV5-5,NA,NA,CASSLQLGRGGEQYF,TGTGCCAGCAGCTTGCAATTGGGAAGGGGCGGCGAGCAGTACTTC
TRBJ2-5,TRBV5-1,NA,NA,CASSKRTFQETQYF,TGCGCCAGCAGCAAAAGGACTTTTCAAGAGACCCAGTACTTC
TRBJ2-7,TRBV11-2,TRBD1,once,CASSFTGVDYEQYF,TGTGCCAGCAGTTTTACAGGGGTAGACTACGAGCAGTACTTC
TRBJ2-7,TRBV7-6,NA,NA,CASSLDDSPPYEQYF,TGTGCCAGCAGCTTAGATGACTCCCCTCCCTACGAGCAGTACTTC
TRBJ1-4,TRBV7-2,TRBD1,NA,CASSLTPHRGAGEKLFF,TGTGCCAGCAGCTTAACCCCCCACAGGGGCGCGGGGGAAAAACTGTTTTTT
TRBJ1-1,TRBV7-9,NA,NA,CASSLVGVNTEAFF,TGTGCCAGCAGCTTAGTAGGAGTCAACACTGAAGCTTTCTTT
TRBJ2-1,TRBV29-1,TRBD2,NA,CSAGLAGDNEQFF,TGCAGCGCTGGACTAGCGGGGGACAATGAGCAGTTCTTC
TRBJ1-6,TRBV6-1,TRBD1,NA,CASSRDSFGSPLHF,TGTGCCAGCAGCCGGGACAGTTTCGGTTCACCCCTCCACTTT
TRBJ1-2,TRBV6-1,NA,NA,CASAGNALDGYTF,TGTGCCAGCGCCGGGAACGCTTTAGATGGCTACACCTTC
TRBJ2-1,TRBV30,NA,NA,CAWSVERRGEQFF,TGTGCCTGGAGTGTAGAACGCCGCGGAGAGCAGTTCTTC
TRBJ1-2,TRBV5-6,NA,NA,CASTLRGSRRHTF,TGTGCCAGCACCCTTCGGGGGAGTCGGCGTCACACCTTC
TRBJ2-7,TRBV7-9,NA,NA,CASSAPPPGTVEQYF,TGTGCCAGCAGCGCCCCGCCCCCGGGAACGGTCGAGCAGTACTTC
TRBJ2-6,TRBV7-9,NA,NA,CSSSFPGTGANVLTF,TGTTCCAGCAGCTTCCCAGGTACGGGGGCCAACGTCCTGACTTTC
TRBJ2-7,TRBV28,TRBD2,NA,CASSFGLAEPSAYEQYF,TGTGCCAGCAGTTTTGGGCTAGCGGAGCCCTCAGCATACGAGCAGTACTTC
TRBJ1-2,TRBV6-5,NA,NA,CASRDGVGYTF,TGTGCCAGCAGGGACGGGGTTGGCTACACCTTC
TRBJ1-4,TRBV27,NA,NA,CASSFRREANEKLFF,TGTGCCAGCAGTTTTAGGAGAGAAGCTAATGAAAAACTGTTTTTT
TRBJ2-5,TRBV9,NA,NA,CASSVYSGPETQYF,TGTGCCAGCAGCGTATACTCAGGCCCCGAGACCCAGTACTTC
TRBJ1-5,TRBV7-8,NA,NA,CASSPKQGGSNQPQHF,TGTGCCAGCAGCCCGAAACAGGGCGGGAGCAATCAGCCCCAGCATTTT
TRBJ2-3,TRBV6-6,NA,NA,CASSYVISTDTQYF,TGTGCCAGCAGTTACGTCATTAGCACAGATACGCAGTATTTT
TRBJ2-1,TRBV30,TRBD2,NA,CAWIVAGAINEQFF,TGTGCCTGGATTGTAGCGGGGGCTATCAATGAGCAGTTCTTC
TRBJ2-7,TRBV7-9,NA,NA,CSSSPSHEQYF,TGTTCCAGCAGCCCCTCCCACGAGCAGTACTTC
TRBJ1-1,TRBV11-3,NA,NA,CASSFRGEIGEAFF,TGTGCCAGCAGCTTCCGGGGGGAGATTGGTGAAGCTTTCTTT
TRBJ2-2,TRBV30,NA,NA,CAWSHRTGGTGELFF,TGTGCCTGGAGTCATCGGACCGGAGGGACCGGGGAGCTGTTTTTT
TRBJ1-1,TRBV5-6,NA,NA,CASSLGGGVGTEAFF,TGTGCCAGCAGCTTGGGCGGAGGGGTAGGGACTGAAGCTTTCTTT
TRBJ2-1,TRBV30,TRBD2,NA,CAWDRVLAGYNEQFF,TGTGCCTGGGACAGGGTCCTAGCGGGATACAATGAGCAGTTCTTC
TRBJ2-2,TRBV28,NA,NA,CASTGTGELFF,TGTGCCAGCACGGGGACCGGGGAGCTGTTTTTT
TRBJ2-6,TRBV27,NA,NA,CASSLGGTPSGANVLTF,TGTGCCAGCAGTTTAGGAGGGACGCCCTCTGGGGCCAACGTCCTGACTTTC
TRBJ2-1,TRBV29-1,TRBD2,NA,CSATSGSYNEQFF,TGCAGCGCAACTAGCGGGTCCTACAATGAGCAGTTCTTC
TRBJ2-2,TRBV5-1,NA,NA,CASSWETGNTGELFF,TGCGCCAGCAGCTGGGAGACAGGGAACACCGGGGAGCTGTTTTTT
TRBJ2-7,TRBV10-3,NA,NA,CAISESQDSSYEQYF,TGTGCCATCAGTGAGTCGCAGGACTCCTCCTACGAGCAGTACTTC
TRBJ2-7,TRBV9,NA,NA,CASSVDWDWATVQYF,TGTGCCAGCAGCGTAGACTGGGACTGGGCTACGGTGCAGTACTTC
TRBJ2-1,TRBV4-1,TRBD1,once,CASSQDRDSRNNEQFF,TGCGCCAGCAGCCAGGACCGGGACAGCCGAAACAATGAGCAGTTCTTC
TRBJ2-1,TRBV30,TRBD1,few,CAWSVRQGANEQFF,TGTGCCTGGAGTGTAAGGCAGGGGGCCAATGAGCAGTTCTTC
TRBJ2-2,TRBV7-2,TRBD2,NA,CASSVLAGGTTGELFF,TGTGCCAGCAGCGTTCTAGCGGGAGGGACCACCGGGGAGCTGTTTTTT
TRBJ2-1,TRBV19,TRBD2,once,CASSVPISWTSGRDEQFF,TGTGCCAGTAGTGTTCCTATCTCTTGGACTAGCGGGAGGGATGAGCAGTTCTTC